These T cell receptor beta chains were read from a single sample in a study of OX40 agonist ivuxolimab in advanced cancers. Data came from immunoSEQ multiplex PCR; TCRdb stores just in-frame clones and leaves some out. This sample has 100,000 or so clones; roughly 95% occur once, and the top ten carry 2% to 2.5%. This specimen consisted of CD4+ or CD8+ T cells sorted from blood, obtained in a trial of the OX40 agonist ivuxolimab. These receptor sequences come from an adult with an advanced solid tumor such as melanoma, head and neck, liver or kidney cancer. Each CDR3 is given with its conserved first and last residue. The D gene is left open where the match is weak. Size values are once, few and many counts, or a class for expanded clones, and some rows have none.

v_call: TRBV9; clone_size: NA; j_call: TRBJ2-2; d_call: TRBD1; cdr3_aa: CASSVGRDRGTTGELFF; cdr3_nt: TGTGCCAGCAGCGTAGGACGGGACAGGGGGACAACCGGGGAGCTGTTTTTT
v_call: TRBV19; clone_size: NA; j_call: TRBJ2-3; d_call: NA; cdr3_aa: CASSIGTDTQYF; cdr3_nt: TGTGCCAGTAGTATCGGCACAGATACGCAGTATTTT
v_call: TRBV9; clone_size: once; j_call: TRBJ2-1; d_call: NA; cdr3_aa: CASSVPRGSGGQNEQFF; cdr3_nt: TGTGCCAGCAGCGTACCCCGGGGGTCTGGGGGACAAAATGAGCAGTTCTTC
v_call: TRBV6-5; clone_size: NA; j_call: TRBJ1-2; d_call: NA; cdr3_aa: CASSSQGDGYTF; cdr3_nt: TGTGCCAGCAGTTCACAGGGCGATGGCTACACCTTC
v_call: TRBV5-6; clone_size: NA; j_call: TRBJ1-4; d_call: NA; cdr3_aa: CASSLGEKLFF; cdr3_nt: TGTGCCAGCAGCTTGGGTGAAAAACTGTTTTTT
v_call: TRBV19; clone_size: NA; j_call: TRBJ2-3; d_call: NA; cdr3_aa: CASADEGGRTDTQYF; cdr3_nt: TGTGCCAGTGCCGATGAGGGGGGGCGTACAGATACGCAGTATTTT
v_call: TRBV5-4; clone_size: NA; j_call: TRBJ2-7; d_call: TRBD2; cdr3_aa: CASSWSGGHPYEQYF; cdr3_nt: TGTGCCAGCAGCTGGAGCGGGGGGCACCCCTACGAGCAGTACTTC
v_call: TRBV27; clone_size: NA; j_call: TRBJ2-1; d_call: NA; cdr3_aa: CASSLSIQGWGDYNEQFF; cdr3_nt: TGTGCCAGCAGTTTATCGATTCAGGGATGGGGGGACTACAATGAGCAGTTCTTC
v_call: TRBV6-6; clone_size: NA; j_call: TRBJ1-2; d_call: TRBD1; cdr3_aa: CASSYADRISYGYTF; cdr3_nt: TGTGCCAGCAGTTACGCGGACAGGATTTCCTATGGCTACACCTTC
v_call: TRBV7-9; clone_size: once; j_call: TRBJ2-1; d_call: NA; cdr3_aa: CASSKLTGGSFLQFF; cdr3_nt: TGTGCCAGCAGCAAACTCACCGGCGGGTCCTTCCTTCAGTTCTTC
v_call: TRBV6-1; clone_size: NA; j_call: TRBJ2-1; d_call: TRBD2; cdr3_aa: CASSQLAGGVNEQFF; cdr3_nt: TGTGCCAGCAGCCAACTAGCGGGAGGGGTGAATGAGCAGTTCTTC
v_call: TRBV6-1; clone_size: NA; j_call: TRBJ2-3; d_call: NA; cdr3_aa: CASSRQTRTDTQYF; cdr3_nt: TGTGCCAGCAGTCGACAGACACGCACAGATACGCAGTATTTT
v_call: TRBV28; clone_size: NA; j_call: TRBJ2-7; d_call: NA; cdr3_aa: CASSSPYEQYF; cdr3_nt: TGTGCCAGCAGTTCACCCTACGAGCAGTACTTC
v_call: TRBV20-1; clone_size: NA; j_call: TRBJ1-1; d_call: NA; cdr3_aa: CSAVDSEAFF; cdr3_nt: TGCAGTGCGGTCGACAGCGAAGCTTTCTTT
v_call: TRBV18; clone_size: NA; j_call: TRBJ2-1; d_call: TRBD1; cdr3_aa: CASSPMTGPEPTYNEQFF; cdr3_nt: TGTGCCAGCTCACCGATGACAGGGCCAGAACCTACCTACAATGAGCAGTTCTTC
v_call: TRBV27; clone_size: NA; j_call: TRBJ2-6; d_call: NA; cdr3_aa: CASSLAGANVLTF; cdr3_nt: TGTGCCAGCAGTTTGGCTGGGGCCAACGTCCTGACTTTC